This entry describes one T cell receptor beta chain. Assay used: immunoSEQ multiplex PCR; TCRdb lists only in-frame clones, some missing. Of roughly 30,000 clones detected, about 89% appear once; the ten largest clones hold about 7.5%. This sample was included in a study of T cell changes during pregnancy in multiple sclerosis. The CDR3 runs 19 residues. Trimming cost V 4 bases and J 2 bases; bases outside gene matches: 17. Per germline, CDR1 SGHNT and CDR2 YYREEE (reference sequence). The source material was CD8+ T cells from peripheral blood mononuclear cells, sampled before pregnancy. This TCR was sampled from a female donor with multiple sclerosis, enrolled in a pregnancy study. The genes are TRBV5-4 and TRBJ2-3, with 9 bases matching TRBD2. CDR3 loop: CASSPPPAGGMFLTDTQYF. The CDR3 DNA follows: TGTGCCAGCAGCCCACCGCCGGCGGGGGGGATGTTTCTCACAGATACGCAGTATTTT.